The 16 T cell receptor beta chains below all came from one sample that was sequenced in a study of cytomegalovirus exposure and HLA in healthy donors (dated by TCRdb to about 2017). Libraries came from the immunoSEQ multiplex PCR assay. For the multiplex PCR, a mixture combining 60 forward primers for TCR Vbeta segments and 13 reverse primers for TCR Jbeta segments was used. Entries here come from immuneACCESS through TCRdb and include only in-frame sequences with V and J called. Some clones fail to appear in such tables; in the studies checked, an unresolved V gene covers under half of the shortfall, and the cause of the remainder is unknown. This sample gives 95,000 to 100,000 clones in total; roughly 80% of them show up just once. The ten largest clones take up roughly 17% of the sample. Material: PBMCs. These receptors came from a man aged 55 to 70 in good health and CMV-seropositive.

The genes are TRBV7-8 and TRBJ1-4; possibly TRBD1 for D (5 bases). V dropped 5 bases and J dropped 5 bases, with 18 bases sitting between them. Germline V gives CDR1 SGHVS, CDR2 FQNEAQ. The CDR3 is made up of 16 amino acids. The CDR3 coding sequence is TGTGCCAGCAGCCGTCCCTTGGCAGGGCTCAATGAAAAACTGTTTTTT. It yields the protein CASSRPLAGLNEKLFF.

The CDR3 DNA follows: TGTGCCAGCAGTTACGTTCCCGGGACTACAGATACGCAGTATTTT. Encoded protein: CASSYVPGTTDTQYF. V usage is TRBV6-5 and J usage is TRBJ2-3, with D possibly being TRBD2 (6 bases). The V end was cut by 2 bases, the J end by 3 bases, with 12 bases between. Germline V lookup: CDR1 MNHEY, CDR2 SVGAGI. The CDR3 has 15 amino acids.

This chain uses TRBV19 with TRBJ1-3; TRBD1 aligns across 9 bases. Germline-derived CDR1 and CDR2 are LNHDA and SQIVND (reference sequence). V lost 6 bases and J lost 2; bases outside the gene matches: 5. The CDR3 contains 15 residues. DNA for the CDR3: TGTGCCAGTAGAGACCGGGACAGGGCTGGAAACACCATATATTTT. Translated: CASRDRDRAGNTIYF. Full variable domain (missing parts from reference TRBV19 and TRBJ1-3): DGGITQSPKYLFRKEGQNVTLSCEQNLNHDAMYWYRQDPGQGLRLIYYSQIVNDFQKGDIAEGYSVSREKKESFPLTVTSAQKNPTAFYLCASRDRDRAGNTIYFGEGSWLTVV.

The chain couples TRBV6-1 to TRBJ2-5, with D perhaps matching TRBD2 (5 bases). The ends were cut back, 8 bases at V and 7 bases at J, with 11 bases in the middle. CDR1 is MNHNS, CDR2 SASEGT, per germline. The CDR3 totals 11 residues. The DNA for the CDR3 is TGTGCCAGCGGCGGGCTGGGGACCCAGTACTTC. Encoded protein: CASGGLGTQYF.

The rearrangement joins TRBV4-1 to TRBJ1-2; a weak D match, TRBD1 (5 bases). The CDR3 contains 15 residues. V was trimmed by 0 bases and J by 4 bases, leaving 12 bases between them. Germline CDR1 and CDR2: MGHRA and YSYEKL. CDR3 bases: TGCGCCAGCAGCCAAGATCCGACAGTCTCCTATGGCTACACCTTC. This gives the protein CASSQDPTVSYGYTF.

The rearrangement links TRBV5-1 to TRBJ1-1, with TRBD1 matching over 10 bases. The J segment lost 6 bases and the V segment lost 5 bases, leaving 13 bases of the junction unmatched. The CDR3 contains 16 residues. The germline V gene encodes CDR1 SGHRS and CDR2 YFSETQ. Written as DNA, the CDR3 is TGCGCCAGCAGGTTCGGGACAGGGGTATCATTGGCTGAAGCTTTCTTT. Encoded protein: CASRFGTGVSLAEAFF. Drawing the rest from reference TRBV5-1 and TRBJ1-1, the complete variable domain is KAGVTQTPRYLIKTRGQQVTLSCSPISGHRSVSWYQQTPGQGLQFLFEYFSETQRNKGNFPGRFSGRQFSNSRSEMNVSTLELGDSALYLCASRFGTGVSLAEAFFGQGTRLTVV.

J is TRBJ2-3 and V is TRBV2; 8 nucleotides agree with TRBD1. Germline V gene sequence: CDR1 SNHLY, CDR2 FYNNEI. The CDR3 consists of 13 residues. J lost 8 bases, V lost 6 bases, and 7 bases had no gene match. The CDR3 protein is CASSLGTGGTQYF. The CDR3 nucleotides are TGTGCCAGCAGCCTCGGAACAGGGGGTACGCAGTATTTT.

This clone has a handful of counts. CDR3 DNA: TGTGCCTGGAGTCCTCGACAGGGTAGGGATGAAAAACTGTTTTTT. This translates into CAWSPRQGRDEKLFF. The chain is built from TRBV30 and TRBJ1-4; 7 bases map to TRBD1. In germline, CDR1 is GTSNPN, CDR2 SVGIG (reference sequence). The CDR3 totals 15 residues. The V and J ends lost 2 bases and 6 bases, in that order; junction bases with no gene match: 9.

This clone was recorded a few times. This chain joins TRBV5-4 and TRBJ1-1; D is uncertain. The germline gives CDR1 SGHNT, CDR2 YYREEE (reference sequence). V lost 4 bases and J lost 0, with 10 bases in between. The CDR3 totals 14 residues. CDR3 loop: CASSESAMNTEAFF. The CDR3 DNA is TGTGCCAGCAGCGAGAGTGCGATGAACACTGAAGCTTTCTTT.

This clone is a singleton in its sample. The V gene is TRBV7-3, the J gene TRBJ2-1; tentative D call: TRBD2 (6 bases). Trimming left V 2 bases short and J 5 bases short, with 16 bases between. The CDR3 is 16 residues long. Germline V lookup: CDR1 SGHTA, CDR2 FQGTGA. The CDR3 sequence is CASSLAPRGKNNEQFF. In nucleotides, the CDR3 is TGTGCCAGCAGCTTAGCCCCCCGGGGGAAAAACAATGAGCAGTTCTTC. Combining the CDR3 with reference TRBV7-3 and TRBJ2-1 gives the whole variable domain GAGVSQTPSNKVTEKGKYVELRCDPISGHTALYWYRQSLGQGPEFLIYFQGTGAADDSGLPNDRFFAVRPEGSVSTLKIQRTERGDSAVYLCASSLAPRGKNNEQFFGPGTRLTVL.

This chain joins TRBV9 and TRBJ1-1; possibly TRBD1 for D (6 bases). Germline CDR1 and CDR2: SGDLS and YYNGEE. There are 14 residues in the CDR3. The ends were cut back, 0 bases at V and 8 bases at J, with 14 bases in the middle. CDR3 sequence: CASSVAGGALEAFF. The CDR3 bases are TGTGCCAGCAGCGTAGCTGGGGGGGCCCTCGAAGCTTTCTTT.

This clone occurred a few times. The chain links TRBV9 to TRBJ1-2; D unclear. CDR1 and CDR2 from the germline V gene are SGDLS and YYNGEE. The germline V and J ends were trimmed by 4 bases and 5 bases, with 6 bases remaining between them. CDR3 length equals 11 residues. Here the CDR3 DNA reads TGTGCCAGCAGCCCCGGGTATGGCTACACCTTC. Amino acids: CASSPGYGYTF.

This chain connects TRBV9 to TRBJ2-1; possible D gene TRBD2, 6 bases. The V gene's germline CDR1 is SGDLS and CDR2 YYNGEE. This CDR3 comprises 16 residues. Trimming left V 0 bases short and J 2 bases short, with 12 bases between. The CDR3 region has the DNA TGTGCCAGCAGCGTAGGGGGCAGGGAGGCCTACAATGAGCAGTTCTTC. Amino acid sequence: CASSVGGREAYNEQFF.

The CDR3 here is CASSPGTGGRPTDTQYF. Here the CDR3 DNA reads TGCGCCAGCAGCCCCGGGACAGGGGGACGCCCCACAGATACGCAGTATTTT. V gene TRBV5-1 combines with J gene TRBJ2-3, with 11 bases matching TRBD1. The CDR3 is 17 amino acids. After removal of 4 bases from V and 2 bases from J, the junction contained 9 bases not matched to a gene. Germline CDR1 SGHRS, CDR2 YFSETQ.

The chain combines TRBV15 with TRBJ2-7; 8 bases match TRBD1. The CDR3 is 16 residues long. Trimming took 6 bases from V and 3 from J; bases not matched to a gene: 13. From germline, CDR1 is LNHNV and CDR2 YYDKDF (reference sequence). Here the CDR3 reads CATSSYPGQGSYEQYF. Here the CDR3 DNA reads TGTGCCACCAGTTCTTACCCTGGACAGGGTAGCTACGAGCAGTACTTC. Full variable domain (rest looked up from reference TRBV15 and TRBJ2-7): DAMVIQNPRYQVTQFGKPVTLSCSQTLNHNVMYWYQQKSSQAPKLLFHYYDKDFNNEADTPDNFQSRRPNTSFCFLDIRSPGLGDTAMYLCATSSYPGQGSYEQYFGPGTRLTVT.

The V and J genes are TRBV7-3 and TRBJ1-2; maybe TRBD1 (6 bases). This CDR3 has 15 amino acids. Per the germline V gene, CDR1 is SGHTA and CDR2 is FQGTGA. Trimming pared 1 base from V and 6 bases from J, leaving 15 bases between. In nucleotides, the CDR3 is TGTGCCAGCAGCTTAATGTCAGGGGAGGGAAATGGCTACACCTTC. Its translation is CASSLMSGEGNGYTF.